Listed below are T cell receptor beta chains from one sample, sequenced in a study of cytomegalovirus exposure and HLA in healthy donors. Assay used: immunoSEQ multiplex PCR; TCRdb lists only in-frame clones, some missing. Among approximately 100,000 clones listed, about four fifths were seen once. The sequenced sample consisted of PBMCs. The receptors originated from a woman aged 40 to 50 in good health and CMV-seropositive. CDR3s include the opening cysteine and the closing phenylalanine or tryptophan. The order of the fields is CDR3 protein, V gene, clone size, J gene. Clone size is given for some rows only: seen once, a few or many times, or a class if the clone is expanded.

CDR3: CASSVAGDRGEQYF
V: TRBV9
size: .
J: TRBJ2-7

CDR3: CASSRTSGRWQDTQYF
V: TRBV18
size: .
J: TRBJ2-3

CDR3: CASSYSMTLARETQYF
V: TRBV6-5
size: .
J: TRBJ2-5

CDR3: CASSSQGDTGELFF
V: TRBV7-8
size: few
J: TRBJ2-2

CDR3: CASSLPEPGAGFRETQYF
V: TRBV7-6
size: .
J: TRBJ2-5

CDR3: CSVQGPEQFF
V: TRBV29-1
size: .
J: TRBJ2-1

CDR3: CASSPGTASEQFF
V: TRBV5-6
size: .
J: TRBJ2-1

CDR3: CASWFGGWTEAFF
V: TRBV2
size: .
J: TRBJ1-1

CDR3: CASSFLAGASQFF
V: TRBV11-2
size: .
J: TRBJ2-1

CDR3: CASSSQDIDNEQFF
V: TRBV7-9
size: .
J: TRBJ2-1

CDR3: CASSQFFQGNFHEQYF
V: TRBV4-1
size: .
J: TRBJ2-7

CDR3: CASSPAVSGTGYGYTF
V: TRBV5-1
size: .
J: TRBJ1-2

CDR3: CASSSRLGRSRGWEQYF
V: TRBV27
size: .
J: TRBJ2-7

CDR3: CASSLAAGGNEQFF
V: TRBV27
size: few
J: TRBJ2-1

CDR3: CASSFRDRGNTEAFF
V: TRBV5-1
size: .
J: TRBJ1-1

CDR3: CASSTRQGADEQYF
V: TRBV19
size: .
J: TRBJ2-7

CDR3: CASKKGTGNTIYF
V: TRBV6-5
size: .
J: TRBJ1-3

CDR3: CASSFRDRTYEQYF
V: TRBV4-1
size: .
J: TRBJ2-7

CDR3: CASSIRGPPQHF
V: TRBV19
size: once
J: TRBJ1-5

CDR3: CASSFPGRASGRSHNEQFF
V: TRBV7-8
size: .
J: TRBJ2-1

CDR3: CASSFGQGTGELFF
V: TRBV13
size: .
J: TRBJ2-2

CDR3: CARSLERLQPQHF
V: TRBV5-3
size: .
J: TRBJ1-5

CDR3: CASSLGLAGVADTQYF
V: TRBV28
size: .
J: TRBJ2-3

CDR3: CASSVDRGNTGELFF
V: TRBV9
size: .
J: TRBJ2-2

CDR3: CSSSSKKGLAEKGETQYF
V: TRBV7-9
size: once
J: TRBJ2-5

CDR3: CASSPRINNQPQHF
V: TRBV28
size: once
J: TRBJ1-5

CDR3: CASVYLSPAYEQYF
V: TRBV6-1
size: .
J: TRBJ2-7

CDR3: CASSLAGVRRYGYTF
V: TRBV28
size: .
J: TRBJ1-2